This TCR beta chain was documented in a study of cytomegalovirus exposure and HLA in healthy donors. Study-level findings and limits: A few CMV-associated chains were confirmed in vitro to be specific for CMV antigens. Per a prior analysis, the majority of TCR beta V segments were productive roughly 90% or roughly 30% of the time.

The PCR ran on 60 Vbeta and 13 Jbeta primers. Libraries were prepared by immunoSEQ multiplex PCR; TCRdb keeps only in-frame clonotypes and omits some of them. The data hold some 110,000 clones, with about four fifths observed a single time. This clone was recorded a few times. Antigen unknown. The CDR3 has 15 residues. The ends lost 3 bases at V and 3 bases at J; junction bases unmatched: 8. Germline CDR1 reads SGHRS; CDR2 reads YFSETQ. The sequenced material came from PBMCs. This receptor was obtained from a young woman in good health and CMV-seropositive. The V and J genes are TRBV5-1 and TRBJ2-7, with 8 bases lining up with TRBD1. Written as DNA, the CDR3 is TGCGCCAGCAGCTACGGAACCGGGACAGGCTACGAGCAGTACTTC. Translated: CASSYGTGTGYEQYF. Drawing the rest from reference TRBV5-1 and TRBJ2-7, the complete variable domain is KAGVTQTPRYLIKTRGQQVTLSCSPISGHRSVSWYQQTPGQGLQFLFEYFSETQRNKGNFPGRFSGRQFSNSRSEMNVSTLELGDSALYLCASSYGTGTGYEQYFGPGTRLTVT.